This T cell receptor (beta chain) stems from a study of regulatory T cells in long-lasting Graves disease. The CDR3 length is 14 residues. V was trimmed by 2 bases and J by 6 bases, leaving 10 bases between them. Germline CDR1 and CDR2: MDHEN and SYDVKM. HTBI primers from iRepertoire and Arm-PCR of CDR3 regions yielded the TCR beta libraries. TCRdb re-analysed the multiplex PCR reads in MiXCR, keeping a single row per CDR3 protein. Of a few hundred thousand distinct CDR3 sequences listed, around 15% were seen once; the top ten hold 30%. This clonotype was detected a few times. Sample time point: newly diagnosed GD, antithyroid drugs for less than 3 months. The TCR library was prepared using RNA isolated from PBMCs. This sample was shared with a second study, whose subject was T cells in Graves' hyperthyroidism and ophthalmopathy. Per that study: Among the patients, aged 18 to 65, hyperthyroidism was newly diagnosed and had lasted under 2 months. HTBI primers were the set used in a first-round RT-PCR of the TCR CDR3.

This sequence joins TRBV28 and TRBJ2-2; D call uncertain. The sequence was obtained from a man aged 40-55 years with Graves disease. The starting material was peripheral blood mononuclear cells (PBMCs), obtained at new diagnosis, from a patient treated with antithyroid drugs. In DNA form, the CDR3 reads TGTGCCAGCAGTTTAAGATCAGTCGCCGGGGAGCTGTTTTTT. Translated: CASSLRSVAGELFF.